The text below deals with one T cell receptor beta chain. Its cognate antigen has yet to be identified. The record has no base qualities; no much larger clone is one base away. This specimen belongs to a study of blood T cell repertoires in COVID-19 (dated by TCRdb to the early 2020s). With respect to the entire study: The collaborator samples originated in the United States, Italy and Spain and spanned the acute and convalescent phases of COVID-19. The prospective study material was composed of cDNA or gDNA derived from T cells, B-cell-depleted T cells, or PBMCs. The dataset comprised deeply sampled blood TCRbeta repertoires from subjects exposed to, actively infected with, or recovered from COVID-19. The repertoires were released in a freely available public database meant as a resource for research on the immune response to SARS-CoV-2. The samples were drawn from two sources: the first 160 participants of the ongoing ImmuneRACE study, and 1,254 subjects contributed by 6 global collaborators. A de-identified subject ID, COVID-19 status, age in years and sex were almost always included in the sample metadata. Where available, HLA class I and class II types were obtained from metadata supplied by the sample provider rather than from assay-based typing.

The immunoSEQ Assay, a bias-controlled multiplex PCR, was used to amplify TCRbeta CDR3 regions from genomic DNA. In the source study's methods: The number of nucleated cells in each sample was estimated from the amplification of reference gene primers within the assay. To quantify the absolute abundance of each unique TCRbeta CDR3 rearrangement, sequence reads were collapsed and filtered. For each sample, productive Simpson clonality was calculated by taking the square root of Simpson's diversity index across productive rearrangements. TCRdb took this table from immuneACCESS and kept in-frame rearrangements with V and J called. Such tables lack part of the clones; where checked against another copy, unresolved V genes explain under half of the gap, and the rest is unexplained. The DNA gave D and trimming, while V, J and clone size come from that table. This sample comprises 65,000 to 95,000 clones, more than 85% of them detected only once. The ten largest clones take up roughly 2.6% of the sample.

CDR1 and CDR2, per the germline V gene (reference sequence), are LNHDA and SQIVND. Reading from cysteine to phenylalanine, the CDR3 counts 17 amino acids. Only the CDR3 DNA stays, 51 bases, in frame from base 1. V is reduced by 4 bases and J by 4 bases, leaving a spacing of 22 bases between them. Here is what the overall study found, with its caveats: The amount of clinical and demographic metadata varied by source and participant and was provided uncurated.

One collaborating source in Seattle enrolled patients during active infection and followed them longitudinally through the course of disease. Whole blood was collected in K2EDTA tubes by collaborating institutions according to the institutions' own protocols. For TCRbeta analysis, collaborators shipped samples as frozen whole blood, isolated PBMCs, or DNA extracted from either of those sample types. The chain joins TRBV19 to TRBJ2-5; perhaps TRBD1 is the D gene, with 5 bases matching. The sequenced sample consisted of peripheral blood. The TCR originated in a man in his fifties or sixties with COVID-19, enrolled during active disease. The CDR3 amino acid sequence is: CASSKKGQGSLRETQYF. The nucleotides are TGTGCCAGTAGTAAAAAAGGGCAGGGAAGCCTTCGAGAGACCCAGTACTTC.